This TCR beta chain was retrieved from a study of T-cell memory formation after mild COVID-19. 5'RACE primed from the constant segment yielded TCR alpha and TCR beta cDNA libraries bearing sample barcodes and UMIs. TCRdb redid the calling of the 5' RACE reads with MiXCR, one entry per CDR3 protein. The table lists roughly 620,000 distinct CDR3 sequences, over 15% of them singletons. The V and J ends lost 0 bases and 12 bases, in that order; junction bases with no gene match: 25. This CDR3 has 19 amino acids. The germline V gene encodes CDR1 GTSNPN and CDR2 SVGIG (reference sequence). The V and J genes are TRBV30 and TRBJ1-4, with TRBD1 matching over 7 bases. The specimen sequenced was PBMCs or a T cell subset sorted from them (not recorded which). The receptor was derived from an adult woman who had mild COVID-19 (a few samples of this study predate the infection). Cell type and time point are not known. The CDR3 nucleotides read TGTGCCTGGAGTGTACCGTTGTTAGTTTCAGGGGGGGCTCACGGAGAACTGTTTTTT. Translating gives CAWSVPLLVSGGAHGELFF.